This record concerns one T cell receptor (beta chain) sequence. Its antigen is unidentified. Repertoires were sampled repeatedly during chemoradiotherapy. The data originate from a study of chemoradiotherapy in HPV16-positive cancers. Study as a whole: Functional T-cell assays on a couple of HPV16-positive patients' cells defined candidate HPV-specific clones and common TCR motifs. Notes on the study in general: In HPV16-positive patients, HPV-responsive T-cell expansion tracked better recurrence-free survival.

Sequencing used immunoSEQ multiplex PCR; TCRdb keeps in-frame clones, though not all of them. The repertoire holds about 310 clones, approximately 80% seen once, with around 14% in the top ten. With V trimmed by 3 bases and J by 2 bases, 8 bases remained unmatched. The CDR3 sequence is 16 residues long. Germline CDR1 reads LGHNT; CDR2 reads FRNRAP. The TCR originated in a human donor with HPV-associated anogenital cancer. V usage is TRBV12-5 and J usage is TRBJ2-3; 7 bases agree with TRBD2. Sequenced material: tumor tissue, taken from a patient who underwent chemoradiotherapy. The CDR3 coding sequence is TGTGCTAGTGGTTTAGCGGGACTAAGAAACACAGATACGCAGTATTTT. This gives the protein CASGLAGLRNTDTQYF.